A single sample is the source of the 15 T cell receptor beta chains below, sequenced in a study of blood T cell repertoires in COVID-19. Produced via immunoSEQ multiplex PCR; TCRdb's table is partial and in-frame only. Among about 300,000 clones listed, about nine tenths were seen once. The sample taken for sequencing was PBMCs or T cells enriched from blood (not recorded which). These receptors all stem from a young man who had recovered from COVID-19.

The chain couples TRBV3-1 (or the pseudogene TRBV3-2) to TRBJ1-1, with D possibly matching TRBD1 (6 bases). The germline V gene encodes CDR1 LGHDT and CDR2 YNNKEL (reference sequence). V was pared by 4 bases and J by 1 base, with 16 bases between. This CDR3 has 16 amino acids. The CDR3 reads CASSPILGHSNTEAFF. CDR3 bases: TGTGCCAGCAGCCCCATTTTGGGACACTCGAACACTGAAGCTTTCTTT.

V gene TRBV7-8 combines with J gene TRBJ1-1, with no clear D. The CDR3 extends over 14 amino acids. Germline values: CDR1 SGHVS, CDR2 FQNEAQ. The V gene lost 5 bases and the J gene lost 1 base, with 11 bases spanning the gap. The CDR3 loop is CASSRGPPNTEAFF. The DNA of the CDR3 is TGTGCCAGCAGCCGAGGGCCACCGAACACTGAAGCTTTCTTT.

The V call is TRBV7-2, the J call TRBJ1-2; 7 positions agree with TRBD1. Unmatched junction bases numbered 17, after V lost 5 bases and J lost 8 bases. The CDR3 runs 16 residues. Germline-derived CDR1 and CDR2 are SGHTA and FQGNSA. CDR3 DNA: TGTGCCAGCAGCCGTCAGACAGGGAGGCTGGAAGGGGGCTACACCTTC. Its protein product is CASSRQTGRLEGGYTF.

The rearrangement joins TRBV6-4 to TRBJ2-1; weak D call: TRBD2 (7 bases). The CDR3 length is 16 residues. The ends were cut back, 0 bases at V and 5 bases at J, with 14 bases in the middle. Germline CDR1 is MRHNA and CDR2 is SNTAGT. CDR3 DNA: TGTGCCAGCAGTGACTCAGGGGGGGTCGGCGACAATGAGCAGTTCTTC. Its translation: CASSDSGGVGDNEQFF.

The rearrangement links TRBV27 to TRBJ2-3; unclear D gene. Germline CDR1 reads MNHEY; CDR2 reads SMNVEV (reference sequence). Trimming left V 2 bases short and J 4 bases short, with 10 bases between. The CDR3 extends over 14 amino acids. CDR3 sequence (DNA): TGTGCCAGCAGTTTACTAAGAGGCGCAGATACGCAGTATTTT. Its protein product is CASSLLRGADTQYF.

The rearrangement joins TRBV5-4 to TRBJ1-2, with D perhaps matching TRBD1 (5 bases). The germline V and J ends were trimmed by 6 bases and 2 bases, with 14 bases remaining between them. This CDR3 has 14 residues. CDR1 is SGHNT, CDR2 YYREEE, per germline (reference sequence). CDR3 DNA: TGTGCCAGCAAATTCTTGCAGGGAAACTATGGCTACACCTTC. As protein: CASKFLQGNYGYTF.

The rearrangement links TRBV5-1 to TRBJ2-7; 8 nucleotides line up with TRBD2. The trim removed 0 bases at V and 2 bases at J, leaving 4 bases unmatched. CDR3 size: 15 residues. CDR1 is SGHRS, CDR2 YFSETQ, per germline. The CDR3 spells CASSLGLAGAYEQYF. For the CDR3, the DNA is TGCGCCAGCAGCTTGGGCCTAGCGGGCGCCTACGAGCAGTACTTC.

V gene TRBV6-5 combines with J gene TRBJ1-3; D is possibly TRBD1 (5 bases). V was shortened by 6 bases and J by 0 bases, with 12 bases between the two germline ends. The germline V gene encodes CDR1 MNHEY and CDR2 SVGAGI. The length of the CDR3 is 15 residues. The CDR3 sequence: CASSGTEGSGNTIYF. In DNA form, the CDR3 reads TGTGCCAGCAGCGGGACGGAGGGCTCTGGAAACACCATATATTTT.

The chain employs TRBV5-6 and TRBJ1-1; 11 nucleotides align to TRBD1. V gave up 1 base and J gave up 1 base; unmatched junction bases: 3. Germline V gene lookup returns CDR1 SGHDT and CDR2 YYEEEE. CDR3 length equals 16 residues. CDR3: CASSLSGQGANTEAFF. In DNA form, the CDR3 reads TGTGCCAGCAGCTTGAGTGGACAGGGGGCGAACACTGAAGCTTTCTTT. The full variable domain, completed using reference TRBV5-6 and TRBJ1-1, is DAGVTQSPTHLIKTRGQQVTLRCSPKSGHDTVSWYQQALGQGPQFIFQYYEEEERQRGNFPDRFSGHQFPNYSSELNVNALLLGDSALYLCASSLSGQGANTEAFFGQGTRLTVV.

This rearrangement joins TRBV6-2 or TRBV6-3 to TRBJ2-3; D gene unclear. The ends were cut back, 2 bases at V and 0 bases at J, with 9 bases in the middle. The germline CDR1 and CDR2 sequences are MNHEY and SVGEGT. The CDR3 contains 15 residues. Written as DNA, the CDR3 is TGTGCCAGCAGTTACAACTTTTATAGCACAGATACGCAGTATTTT. Protein product: CASSYNFYSTDTQYF.

The chain has TRBV4-1 and TRBJ1-4, with D possibly being TRBD1 (6 bases). Per germline, CDR1 MGHRA and CDR2 YSYEKL. CDR3 length: 16 amino acids. V lost 0 bases and J lost 5, with 13 bases in between. CDR3 sequence reads: CASSQDLDSLNEKLFF. The CDR3 DNA is TGCGCCAGCAGCCAAGATCTGGACAGCCTGAATGAAAAACTGTTTTTT.

The chain recombines TRBV2 with TRBJ2-7; 8 bases are shared with TRBD1. With 7 bases clipped from V and 4 bases from J, the junction kept 6 bases outside the gene matches. CDR1 is SNHLY and CDR2 is FYNNEI in the germline V gene. The CDR3 extends over 13 amino acids. This CDR3 reads CASITRGPYEQYF. DNA of the CDR3: TGTGCCAGCATCACCAGGGGGCCTTACGAGCAGTACTTC.

The chain has TRBV12-3 or TRBV12-4 and TRBJ1-2; D possibly corresponds to TRBD1 (6 bases). The CDR3 consists of 13 residues. V lost 6 bases and J lost 7, with 15 bases in between. The CDR3 nucleotides read TGTGCCAGCAGCCCCACAGGGCCCCCTGGCTACACCTTC. This sequence encodes CASSPTGPPGYTF.

The V gene is TRBV5-1, the J gene TRBJ1-1; 8 bases are shared with TRBD1. Germline assignment: CDR1 SGHRS and CDR2 YFSETQ. The V and J ends lost 6 bases and 0 bases, in that order; junction bases with no gene match: 1. The CDR3 is 13 amino acids. The CDR3 protein is CASTTGVNTEAFF. The DNA for the CDR3 is TGCGCCAGCACGACAGGGGTGAACACTGAAGCTTTCTTT. The variable domain in full, completed from reference TRBV5-1 and TRBJ1-1, reads KAGVTQTPRYLIKTRGQQVTLSCSPISGHRSVSWYQQTPGQGLQFLFEYFSETQRNKGNFPGRFSGRQFSNSRSEMNVSTLELGDSALYLCASTTGVNTEAFFGQGTRLTVV.

This sequence joins TRBV5-5 and TRBJ2-5, with D tentatively TRBD2 (7 bases). The CDR3 has 15 residues. The germline gives CDR1 SGHKS, CDR2 YYEKEE (reference sequence). Trimming cost V 7 bases and J 5 bases, with 21 bases left between them. Here the CDR3 DNA reads TGTGCCAGCGCCGCACCAAGTGGGGGGGCGGAGACCCAGTACTTC. Translation gives CASAAPSGGAETQYF. Drawing the rest from reference TRBV5-5 and TRBJ2-5, the complete variable domain is DAGVTQSPTHLIKTRGQQVTLRCSPISGHKSVSWYQQVLGQGPQFIFQYYEKEERGRGNFPDRFSARQFPNYSSELNVNALLLGDSALYLCASAAPSGGAETQYFGPGTRLLVL.